This T cell receptor (beta chain) stems from a study of T-cell memory formation after mild COVID-19. The germline V gene has CDR1 SGHNT and CDR2 YYREEE (reference sequence). This CDR3 has 14 residues. The junction had 4 bases not matched to a gene; V was cut back by 4 bases and J by 3 bases. TCRdb re-analysed the 5' RACE reads in MiXCR, keeping a single row per CDR3 protein. This table holds 470,000 or so distinct CDR3 sequences, about 23% found once. The rearrangement links TRBV5-4 to TRBJ2-3; 8 nucleotides line up with TRBD1. The sequenced sample was PBMCs or a T cell subset sorted from them (not recorded which). This clonotype was sampled from an adult woman who had mild COVID-19 (a few samples of this study predate the infection). Cell type and time point are not known. CDR3 sequence reads: CASSPDRVTDTQYF. In DNA form, the CDR3 reads TGTGCCAGCAGCCCGGACAGGGTGACAGATACGCAGTATTTT.